This TCR beta chain was captured by sequencing in a study of Ad26.COV2.S vaccination and SARS-CoV-2 variants. Assay: immunoSEQ multiplex PCR; the TCRdb copy retains only in-frame clones and omits some. The table includes 350,000 to 450,000 clones, about 88% detected once. This CDR3 has 16 residues. Stated treatment: around 19 received Ad26.COV2.S at low or high dose, single or two shots; 5 received placebo; per-sample allocation not given. On day 63 after the first injection, vaccine and placebo recipients gave samples. The chain uses TRBV7-5 and TRBJ2-7; the table's D call TRBD2 went unverified against the DNA. TRBV7-5 has pseudogene status. This receptor was obtained from a person between 18 and 59 years old who received the Ad26.COV2.S COVID-19 vaccine or a placebo. The input for sequencing was peripheral blood, taken in a trial of Ad26.COV2.S vaccine versus placebo. CDR3 DNA: TGTGTCAGAAGCTGGCGGGACCTAAAGGGGTACTACGAGCAGTACTTC. It is translated as CVRSWRDLKGYYEQYF.